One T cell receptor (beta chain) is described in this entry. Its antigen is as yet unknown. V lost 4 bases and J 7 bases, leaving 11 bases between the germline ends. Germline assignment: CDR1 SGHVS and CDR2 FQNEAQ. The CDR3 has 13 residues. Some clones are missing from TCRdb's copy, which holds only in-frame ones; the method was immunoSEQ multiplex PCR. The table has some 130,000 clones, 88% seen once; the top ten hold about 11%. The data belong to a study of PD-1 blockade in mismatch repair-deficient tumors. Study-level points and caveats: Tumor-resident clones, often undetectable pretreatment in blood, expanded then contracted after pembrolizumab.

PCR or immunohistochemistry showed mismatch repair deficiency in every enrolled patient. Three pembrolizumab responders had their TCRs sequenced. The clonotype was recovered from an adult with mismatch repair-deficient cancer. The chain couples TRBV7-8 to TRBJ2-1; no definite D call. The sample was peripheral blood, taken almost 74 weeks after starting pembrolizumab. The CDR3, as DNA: TGTGCCAGCAGCTCCTTACGTGGGAATGAGCAGTTCTTC. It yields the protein CASSSLRGNEQFF.